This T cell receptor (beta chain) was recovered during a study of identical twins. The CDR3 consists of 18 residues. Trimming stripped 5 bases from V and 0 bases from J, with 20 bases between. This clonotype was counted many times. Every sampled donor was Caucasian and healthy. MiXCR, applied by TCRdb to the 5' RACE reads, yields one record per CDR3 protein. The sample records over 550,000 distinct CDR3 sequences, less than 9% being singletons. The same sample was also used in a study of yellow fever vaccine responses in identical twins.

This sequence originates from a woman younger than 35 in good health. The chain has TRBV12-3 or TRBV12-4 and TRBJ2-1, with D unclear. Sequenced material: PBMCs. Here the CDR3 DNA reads TGTGCCAGCAGTCACCTGATTGTGAGCCGAAGCTCCTACAATGAGCAGTTCTTC. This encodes CASSHLIVSRSSYNEQFF.